The 32 T cell receptor beta chains below all came from one sample that was sequenced in a study of T-cell reconstitution after alpha-beta-depleted transplantation in children. The TCRbeta library was prepared with unique molecular identifiers. TCRdb ran MiXCR on the PCR reads and lists one entry per CDR3 protein. The sample carries 450,000 to 550,000 distinct CDR3 sequences, around 10% recorded once. Here the sequenced sample was PBMCs, mostly from graft donor cells, taken 180 days after TCRalphabeta/CD19-depleted stem cell transplant. These receptors were obtained from a female patient aged 2 to 10 who had a stem cell transplant for aplastic anemia, so the T cells may come from the graft donor.

This clonotype showed up just a few times. The chain carries TRBV11-2 and TRBJ2-1; 9 nucleotides align to TRBD2. Germline CDR1 reads SGHAT; CDR2 reads FQNNGV. V was clipped by 8 bases and J by 0 bases; unmatched bases: 5. This CDR3 comprises 15 residues. CDR3 residues: CASRGREGSYNEQFF. The CDR3, as DNA: TGTGCCAGCCGAGGGCGGGAGGGCTCCTACAATGAGCAGTTCTTC.

The table lists this clonotype with many counts. The chain combines TRBV29-1 with TRBJ2-1; D not resolved. The germline CDR1 and CDR2 sequences are SQVTM and ANQGSEA. The CDR3 is made up of 12 amino acids. Trimming took 1 base from V and 9 from J, leaving 10 bases between them. CDR3 sequence (DNA): TGCAGCGTTGAAGGCAGAGATCCTGAGCAGTTCTTC. Translation gives CSVEGRDPEQFF.

DNA for the CDR3: TGCAGTGCTAGAGATCCGGCCCAGCGACGGAACACCATATATTTT. It codes for CSARDPAQRRNTIYF. V gene TRBV20-1 combines with J gene TRBJ1-3; the D is unclear. The CDR3 length is 15 residues. The germline gives CDR1 DFQATT, CDR2 SNEGSKA (reference sequence). With 0 bases removed from V and 7 bases from J, the gap between germline ends came to 16 bases.

The CDR3 region has the DNA TGTGCCAGCAGTTCCCGGACTAGCTCCAATGAGCAGTTCTTC. Translated, it gives CASSSRTSSNEQFF. This chain joins TRBV6-5 and TRBJ2-1; 8 positions agree with TRBD2. The CDR3 contains 14 residues. Germline trimming cut 4 bases from V and 6 bases from J; bases unmatched to any gene: 5. Germline V gene data show CDR1 as MNHEY and CDR2 as SVGAGI.

The J gene is TRBJ1-1, the V gene TRBV10-3, with TRBD1 identical over 9 bases. V lost 6 bases and J lost 2; bases outside the gene matches: 4. The germline V gene encodes CDR1 ENHRY and CDR2 SYGVKD. The CDR3 consists of 14 residues. The DNA of the CDR3 is TGTGCCATCAGGGTACAGGGGGCTAACACTGAAGCTTTCTTT. Amino acid sequence: CAIRVQGANTEAFF.

The table lists this clonotype with a few counts. CDR3 coding DNA: TGTGCCAGCAGCAAATCCGGACAGAGTTATTACAATGAGCAGTTCTTC. Residues: CASSKSGQSYYNEQFF. This chain connects TRBV7-8 to TRBJ2-1; TRBD1 might be the D (6 bases). The V gene's germline CDR1 is SGHVS and CDR2 FQNEAQ. The CDR3 totals 16 residues. The V and J ends lost 5 bases and 4 bases respectively, with 18 bases between them.

This clonotype was seen many times. This rearrangement joins TRBV5-1 to TRBJ1-3; a possible D gene is TRBD1 (5 bases). From germline, CDR1 is SGHRS and CDR2 YFSETQ. V was shortened by 4 bases and J by 0 bases, with 23 bases between the two germline ends. The CDR3 sequence is 19 residues long. Written as DNA, the CDR3 is TGCGCCAGCAGCATCGCGGACTCCCTAGGGGTCTACTCTGGAAACACCATATATTTT. Amino acid sequence: CASSIADSLGVYSGNTIYF.

The V gene is TRBV7-3, the J gene TRBJ2-7, with a weak D call TRBD2 (6 bases). The ends were cut back, 5 bases at V and 7 bases at J, with 15 bases in the middle. This CDR3 comprises 13 residues. Germline values: CDR1 SGHTA, CDR2 FQGTGA. CDR3 region: CASSPPGSEEQYF. The DNA for the CDR3 is TGTGCCAGCAGCCCTCCCGGGAGCGAGGAGCAGTACTTC.

This sequence joins TRBV7-9 and TRBJ2-2, with 9 positions matching TRBD2. Germline lookup yields CDR1 SEHNR and CDR2 FQNEAQ (reference sequence). V was pared by 3 bases and J by 5 bases, with 7 bases of the junction left unmatched. This CDR3 has 16 amino acids. In DNA form, the CDR3 reads TGTGCCAGCAGCTTTGAGCGGGGGGCCGGGACCGGGGAGCTGTTTTTT. It yields the protein CASSFERGAGTGELFF.

This clonotype was counted between two and nine times. J is TRBJ1-5 and V is TRBV5-1; unclear D gene. The CDR3 has 14 amino acids. Trimming took off 4 bases at V and 4 bases at J, with 12 bases between the two ends. Germline-derived CDR1 and CDR2 are SGHRS and YFSETQ. The CDR3 DNA follows: TGCGCCAGCAGCCCCGACCTCGCTAATCAGCCCCAGCATTTT. Its protein is CASSPDLANQPQHF.

This clonotype occurred a few times. The chain has TRBV27 and TRBJ2-7; 7 bases fit TRBD2. J gave up 6 bases and V 6 bases, and 5 bases lay outside the gene matches. The CDR3 extends over 12 amino acids. CDR1 is MNHEY, CDR2 SMNVEV, per germline (reference sequence). The CDR3 reads CASSWGGGEQYF. In DNA form, the CDR3 reads TGTGCCAGCAGCTGGGGCGGGGGCGAGCAGTACTTC.

This clonotype was observed a handful of times. The chain couples TRBV12-5 to TRBJ2-1; 9 positions agree with TRBD1. V trimming: 2 bases; J trimming: 4 bases; junction bases outside the gene matches: 21. Germline V gene sequence: CDR1 LGHNT, CDR2 FRNRAP. This CDR3 has 21 residues. The DNA of the CDR3 is TGTGCTAGTGGTTTGCCTCCCGGAACAGGGGGCTTTAAATCGGCATACAATGAGCAGTTCTTC. Translated: CASGLPPGTGGFKSAYNEQFF. The whole variable domain, filled in from reference TRBV12-5 and TRBJ2-1, reads DARVTQTPRHKVTEMGQEVTMRCQPILGHNTVFWYRQTMMQGLELLAYFRNRAPLDDSGMPKDRFSAEMPDATLATLKIQPSEPRDSAVYFCASGLPPGTGGFKSAYNEQFFGPGTRLTVL.

The V and J genes are TRBV20-1 and TRBJ2-5, with a tentative D call TRBD1 (6 bases). V shed 1 base and J shed 7 bases, with 19 bases lying between them. From germline, CDR1 is DFQATT and CDR2 SNEGSKA (reference sequence). The CDR3 has 15 amino acids. The CDR3 coding sequence is TGCAGTGCTAGAGGGGGGCCCGACAAACGGGGGACCCAGTACTTC. It is translated as CSARGGPDKRGTQYF.

J is TRBJ1-5 and V is TRBV6-5, with 7 bases fitting TRBD1. V shed 4 bases and J 0 bases; nucleotides not matched to a gene: 3. Per germline, CDR1 MNHEY and CDR2 SVGAGI. The length of the CDR3 is 15 residues. CDR3 region: CASSSDRDSNQPQHF. CDR3 nucleotide sequence: TGTGCCAGCAGTTCCGACAGGGATAGCAATCAGCCCCAGCATTTT.

J is TRBJ1-2 and V is TRBV29-1, with D possibly matching TRBD1 (5 bases). The length of the CDR3 is 16 residues. V was trimmed by 7 bases and J by 8 bases, leaving 29 bases between them. Germline lookup yields CDR1 SQVTM and CDR2 ANQGSEA. CDR3: CSAGIPGPLGDGGYTF. Here the CDR3 DNA reads TGCAGCGCTGGAATCCCAGGGCCGCTGGGCGACGGGGGCTACACCTTC.

The table lists this clonotype with a few counts. The CDR3: CASSPAGVGTEAFF. The CDR3, as DNA: TGTGCCAGCAGCCCAGCAGGGGTCGGCACTGAAGCTTTCTTT. V usage is TRBV5-6 and J usage is TRBJ1-1, with D possibly being TRBD1 (6 bases). Germline values: CDR1 SGHDT, CDR2 YYEEEE. V lost 4 bases and J 4 bases, leaving 14 bases between the germline ends. The CDR3 spans 14 residues.

This clonotype showed up just a few times. The chain is built from TRBV2 and TRBJ2-1; D perhaps matches TRBD2 (5 bases). The germline V gene has CDR1 SNHLY and CDR2 FYNNEI. This CDR3 has 13 amino acids. V lost 3 bases, J lost 9 bases, and 12 bases lay in between. CDR3 in amino acids: CASSDRASTEQFF. Written as DNA, the CDR3 is TGTGCCAGCAGTGATAGGGCTAGCACTGAGCAGTTCTTC. Using reference TRBV2 and TRBJ2-1 for the parts outside the CDR3, the full variable domain is EPEVTQTPSHQVTQMGQEVILRCVPISNHLYFYWYRQILGQKVEFLVSFYNNEISEKSEIFDDQFSVERPDGSNFTLKIRSTKLEDSAMYFCASSDRASTEQFFGPGTRLTVL.

The J gene is TRBJ2-1, the V gene TRBV12-3 or TRBV12-4; TRBD2 agrees at 7 bases. This CDR3 region has 17 residues. With V trimmed by 2 bases and J by 0 bases, 7 bases remained unmatched. The CDR3 sequence is CASSLSGASGSYNEQFF. For the CDR3, the DNA is TGTGCCAGCAGTTTAAGCGGGGCGTCGGGCTCCTACAATGAGCAGTTCTTC.

This clonotype was detected only a few times. This chain connects TRBV6-2 or TRBV6-3 to TRBJ2-7; 8 nucleotides match TRBD2. The CDR3 sequence is 15 residues long. Germline CDR1 MNHEY, CDR2 SVGEGT. The V and J ends lost 6 bases and 1 base, in that order; junction bases with no gene match: 8. The CDR3 sequence: CASRTERGTSYEQYV. The CDR3 nucleotides read TGTGCCAGCAGGACCGAGCGGGGGACGTCCTACGAGCAGTACGTC.

The chain is built from TRBV15 and TRBJ2-7, with 7 positions matching TRBD1. Germline V gives CDR1 LNHNV, CDR2 YYDKDF (reference sequence). The CDR3 loop spans 15 amino acids. V was pared by 1 base and J by 1 base, with 4 bases of the junction left unmatched. The CDR3 sequence: CATSRGVQGSYEQYV. The CDR3 DNA reads TGTGCCACCAGCAGAGGAGTACAGGGGTCCTACGAGCAGTACGTC.

The chain carries TRBV14 and TRBJ2-5; TRBD2 matches 14 bases. The CDR3 consists of 24 residues. CDR1 and CDR2 from the germline V gene are SGHDN and FVKESK. The V segment lost 4 bases and the J segment 1 base; nucleotides outside the gene matches: 26. Written as DNA, the CDR3 is TGTGCCAGCAGCCCGCGGCCCCGAGGACTAGCGGGAGGTATCCGCCAGGGTCGCCAAGAGACCCAGTACTTC. Amino acids: CASSPRPRGLAGGIRQGRQETQYF.

The chain has TRBV9 and TRBJ1-1; 7 bases agree with TRBD1. Germline CDR1 reads SGDLS; CDR2 reads YYNGEE. V lost 0 bases to trimming and J lost 8 bases; unmatched junction nucleotides: 16. This CDR3 is built from 17 residues. CDR3 coding DNA: TGTGCCAGCAGCGTAGCCCCCCTCGCGCCGGGACAGAAGGAAGCTTTCTTT. Its translation is CASSVAPLAPGQKEAFF.

Only a few counts were recorded for this clonotype. V usage is TRBV4-3 and J usage is TRBJ1-1; tentative D call: TRBD1 (5 bases). The CDR3 is made up of 13 amino acids. The germline V gene encodes CDR1 LGHNA and CDR2 YSLEER. The ends were cut back, 3 bases at V and 4 bases at J, with 9 bases in the middle. CDR3 region: CASSHARGTEAFF. The DNA for the CDR3 is TGCGCCAGCAGCCATGCGAGGGGCACTGAAGCTTTCTTT.

This chain links TRBV20-1 with TRBJ2-3; 7 positions match TRBD2. V gave up 1 base and J gave up 2 bases; unmatched junction bases: 9. This CDR3 contains 16 residues. Germline V gene sequence: CDR1 DFQATT, CDR2 SNEGSKA (reference sequence). CDR3 residues: CSARAVERGITDTQYF. CDR3 coding DNA: TGCAGTGCTAGAGCAGTCGAGCGGGGAATCACAGATACGCAGTATTTT.

This chain links TRBV7-2 with TRBJ2-3; tentatively, D is TRBD1 (6 bases). Germline V gene lookup returns CDR1 SGHTA and CDR2 FQGNSA. The CDR3 length is 17 residues. Between the trimmed V and J ends, which lost 1 base and 0 bases, there was a span of 14 bases. The CDR3 DNA is TGTGCCAGCAGCTTAGGGATGACCGGACAGAGCACAGATACGCAGTATTTT. This codes for CASSLGMTGQSTDTQYF.

This clonotype occurred a few times. The chain carries TRBV7-2 and TRBJ2-1; D is uncertain. Trimming cost V 5 bases and J 7 bases, with 12 bases left between them. The length of the CDR3 is 13 residues. The V gene's germline CDR1 is SGHTA and CDR2 FQGNSA. CDR3 amino acids: CASSQAAGNEQFF. The CDR3 DNA reads as TGTGCCAGCAGCCAAGCCGCCGGGAATGAGCAGTTCTTC.

This clonotype was seen more than once but under ten times. This chain links TRBV20-1 with TRBJ1-3, with D maybe TRBD1 (5 bases). The germline CDR1 and CDR2 sequences are DFQATT and SNEGSKA (reference sequence). V lost 5 bases, J lost 0 bases, and 11 bases lay in between. This CDR3 comprises 14 residues. As DNA, the CDR3 is TGCAGTGCTTCGGACAACTACTCTGGAAACACCATATATTTT. This sequence encodes CSASDNYSGNTIYF.

This clonotype was detected a few times. The V call is TRBV27, the J call TRBJ2-2; no clear D gene. The V end was cut by 7 bases, the J end by 8 bases, with 14 bases between. The CDR3 contains 13 residues. Germline V gene sequence: CDR1 MNHEY, CDR2 SMNVEV (reference sequence). This CDR3 is CASTYRSKGELFF. Written as DNA, the CDR3 is TGTGCCAGCACCTACCGGAGTAAAGGGGAGCTGTTTTTT.

J is TRBJ1-5 and V is TRBV12-3 or TRBV12-4; D is ambiguous. Deletions cut 3 bases from V and 5 bases from J, with 8 bases between. CDR3 length: 13 amino acids. The CDR3 region is CASSFAGDQPQHF. The DNA for the CDR3 is TGTGCCAGCAGTTTCGCAGGAGATCAGCCCCAGCATTTT.

This clonotype has only a few counts. The chain is built from TRBV7-8 and TRBJ2-3; 7 nucleotides line up with TRBD1. Trimming cost V 4 bases and J 2 bases; bases outside gene matches: 3. CDR3 length: 14 residues. Germline V CDR1 and CDR2: SGHVS, FQNEAQ. CDR3 bases: TGTGCCAGCAGCTCGGGACAGTTCACAGATACGCAGTATTTT. Its translation is CASSSGQFTDTQYF.

This chain uses TRBV29-1 with TRBJ2-3; 7 positions match TRBD1. The CDR3 extends over 13 amino acids. V trimming: 4 bases; J trimming: 3 bases; junction bases outside the gene matches: 4. Germline-derived CDR1 and CDR2 are SQVTM and ANQGSEA. CDR3 in amino acids: CSVVDRLTDTQYF. In nucleotides, the CDR3 is TGCAGCGTTGTGGACAGGTTAACAGATACGCAGTATTTT.

J is TRBJ2-7 and V is TRBV5-1; TRBD1 agrees at 7 bases. Germline lookup yields CDR1 SGHRS and CDR2 YFSETQ. This CDR3 has 14 residues. The V gene end was trimmed by 0 bases and the J gene end by 6 bases; junction bases not matched to a gene: 6. The CDR3 DNA reads TGCGCCAGCAGCTTGGGACAGGGCGATTCCGAGCAGTACTTC. This gives the protein CASSLGQGDSEQYF.